This T cell receptor beta chain came from a study of blood T cell repertoires in COVID-19. There are 13 residues in the CDR3. Germline trimming cut 8 bases from V and 3 bases from J; bases unmatched to any gene: 4. Measured with immunoSEQ multiplex PCR; TCRdb has only the in-frame clones, and not every one. Among around 480,000 clones listed, roughly 87% were seen once. Grouping used clinical history reported by participants in a survey and questionnaire. Sequencing was performed on PBMCs or T cells enriched from blood (not recorded which). The receptor was isolated from a woman in her late teens or twenties who had recovered from COVID-19. This chain uses TRBV12-3 or TRBV12-4 with TRBJ2-7; 10 bases align to TRBD2. The CDR3 loop reads CASSRLAGYEQYF. The CDR3 region has the DNA TGTGCCAGCTCCCGACTAGCGGGCTACGAGCAGTACTTC.